This T cell receptor (beta chain) was recorded in a study of blood T cells in healthy people across ages. Germline CDR1 SGHDT, CDR2 YYEEEE. V was pared by 6 bases and J by 5 bases, with 12 bases of the junction left unmatched. The CDR3 is made up of 15 amino acids. Study-level findings and limits: The fall in TCR beta diversity per million T cells was roughly linear with age. There was a strong correlation between TCR beta diversity and naive T cell percentage.

Total RNA extraction produced at least 5.5 micrograms (per sample) for the study. Next came a second PCR, run for about 6 to 12 cycles, which used a sample-barcoded 5' primer along with a J-beta primer mix. MiXCR, applied by TCRdb to the 5' RACE reads, yields one record per CDR3 protein. The sample holds some 1.4 million distinct CDR3 sequences, around 39% seen once. Note on this clonotype: Its matching antigen is unknown.

The J gene is TRBJ2-3, the V gene TRBV5-6, with 7 bases lining up with TRBD2. This TCR was recovered from a woman between 18 and 29 years old in good health. Specimen: blood. CDR3 sequence: CASTGLAENKDTQYF. DNA for the CDR3: TGTGCCAGCACGGGTCTAGCGGAGAACAAAGATACGCAGTATTTT.